Listed below are T cell receptor beta chains from one sample, sequenced in a study of early T cells in non-severe SARS-CoV-2 infection. MiXCR, run by TCRdb on the 5' RACE reads, gives a single entry per CDR3 protein. The repertoire holds tens of thousands of distinct CDR3 sequences, with approximately 9.3% as singletons. The specimen sequenced was whole blood. The receptor set was obtained from an adult who was a healthcare worker with PCR-confirmed SARS-CoV-2 infection or an uninfected control (not recorded which). Each CDR3 is given with its conserved first and last residue. Fields, in order: D gene, V gene, J gene, clone size, CDR3 protein, CDR3 DNA. D genes are given only for firm matches. Rows may omit the clone size; those that give it use once, few, many or a size class.

D gene: TRBD1
V gene: TRBV5-1
J gene: TRBJ1-4
clone size: NA
CDR3 protein: CASSYRGPNEKLFF
CDR3 DNA: TGCGCCAGCAGCTACAGGGGGCCGAATGAAAAACTGTTTTTT

D gene: NA
V gene: TRBV14
J gene: TRBJ2-2
clone size: many
CDR3 protein: CASSQDVSGELFF
CDR3 DNA: TGTGCCAGCAGCCAAGACGTGAGCGGGGAGCTGTTTTTT

D gene: TRBD1
V gene: TRBV10-3
J gene: TRBJ2-3
clone size: many
CDR3 protein: CALPDRGQKDTQYF
CDR3 DNA: TGTGCCCTACCTGACAGGGGGCAAAAAGATACGCAGTATTTT

D gene: NA
V gene: TRBV24-1
J gene: TRBJ2-6
clone size: many
CDR3 protein: CATSEGLSGANVLTF
CDR3 DNA: TGTGCCACCTCTGAAGGGCTTTCTGGGGCCAACGTCCTGACTTTC

D gene: TRBD2
V gene: TRBV20-1
J gene: TRBJ2-1
clone size: few
CDR3 protein: CSAGGRNYNEQFF
CDR3 DNA: TGCAGTGCCGGGGGGAGGAACTACAATGAGCAGTTCTTC

D gene: NA
V gene: TRBV20-1
J gene: TRBJ2-1
clone size: many
CDR3 protein: CSAAVLDEQFF
CDR3 DNA: TGCAGTGCCGCGGTTCTAGATGAGCAGTTCTTC

D gene: TRBD1
V gene: TRBV27
J gene: TRBJ1-5
clone size: few
CDR3 protein: CASRETGGTGNQPQHF
CDR3 DNA: TGTGCCAGCAGGGAAACAGGGGGCACGGGCAATCAGCCCCAGCATTTT

D gene: NA
V gene: TRBV7-2
J gene: TRBJ2-3
clone size: NA
CDR3 protein: CASSPGQYTQYF
CDR3 DNA: TGTGCCAGCAGCCCCGGACAGTATACGCAGTATTTT

D gene: NA
V gene: TRBV4-3
J gene: TRBJ1-4
clone size: many
CDR3 protein: CASSPSLGYLPKDDGRDEKLFF
CDR3 DNA: TGCGCCAGCAGTCCGTCCCTGGGGTATCTACCAAAGGACGACGGAAGGGATGAAAAACTGTTTTTT

D gene: NA
V gene: TRBV11-1
J gene: TRBJ2-1
clone size: NA
CDR3 protein: CASSFGLARSEQFF
CDR3 DNA: TGTGCCAGCAGCTTCGGGCTAGCGAGAAGTGAGCAGTTCTTC

D gene: NA
V gene: TRBV7-2
J gene: TRBJ2-5
clone size: many
CDR3 protein: CASSFSPGSETQYF
CDR3 DNA: TGTGCCAGCAGCTTTTCCCCAGGGTCAGAGACCCAGTACTTC

D gene: NA
V gene: TRBV5-1
J gene: TRBJ2-1
clone size: few
CDR3 protein: CASSLDWLSYNEQFF
CDR3 DNA: TGCGCCAGCAGCCTTGACTGGCTCTCCTACAATGAGCAGTTCTTC

D gene: NA
V gene: TRBV5-1
J gene: TRBJ1-2
clone size: many
CDR3 protein: CASRSDTAVGYTF
CDR3 DNA: TGCGCCAGCAGATCGGACACCGCTGTTGGCTACACCTTC

D gene: NA
V gene: TRBV21-1
J gene: TRBJ1-6
clone size: few
CDR3 protein: CASSKVPALRF
CDR3 DNA: TGTGCCAGCAGCAAAGTTCCAGCTCTCCGCTTT

D gene: NA
V gene: TRBV9
J gene: TRBJ2-1
clone size: NA
CDR3 protein: CASSVTRFSEQFF
CDR3 DNA: TGTGCCAGCAGCGTAACTAGGTTTAGTGAGCAGTTCTTC

D gene: NA
V gene: TRBV18
J gene: TRBJ1-6
clone size: many
CDR3 protein: CASSPTPANEYNSPLHF
CDR3 DNA: TGTGCCAGCTCACCTACCCCTGCCAACGAGTATAATTCACCCCTCCACTTT

D gene: TRBD2
V gene: TRBV20-1
J gene: TRBJ2-2
clone size: few
CDR3 protein: CSARDARLAAGELFF
CDR3 DNA: TGCAGTGCTAGAGACGCCAGACTAGCCGCCGGGGAGCTGTTTTTT

D gene: NA
V gene: TRBV29-1
J gene: TRBJ2-2
clone size: NA
CDR3 protein: CSVGRGFTGELFF
CDR3 DNA: TGCAGCGTTGGACGAGGTTTCACCGGGGAGCTGTTTTTT

D gene: TRBD1
V gene: TRBV10-2
J gene: TRBJ2-3
clone size: NA
CDR3 protein: CASSAIRTGRTDTQYF
CDR3 DNA: TGCGCCAGCAGCGCGATTAGGACAGGGCGGACAGATACGCAGTATTTT